This T cell receptor (beta chain) was identified during a study of blood T cell repertoires in COVID-19. Across the study: T cells, B-cell-depleted T cells, or PBMCs supplied cDNA or gDNA.

The count of this clone is one. This CDR3 spans 15 amino acids. The V gene's germline CDR1 is SGHRS and CDR2 YFSETQ. V lost 1 base and J lost 1; bases outside the gene matches: 1. Assay: immunoSEQ multiplex PCR; the TCRdb copy retains only in-frame clones and omits some. This table holds some 65,000 clones, just under 80% found once. This sequence joins TRBV5-1 and TRBJ2-2, with TRBD2 matching over 7 bases. The TCR comes from a human donor in a cohort sampled during active COVID-19. Sample: peripheral blood. DNA for the CDR3: TGCGCCAGCAGCTTGCCTAGCGGGAACACCGGGGAGCTGTTTTTT. It encodes CASSLPSGNTGELFF.